This entry lists 26 T cell receptor beta chains sequenced from one sample in a study of response to subunit inactivated influenza vaccine. Via MiXCR, TCRdb re-called the RT-PCR reads, giving one row per CDR3 protein. Seen here are some 570,000 distinct CDR3 sequences, around 11% observed once, and the top ten hold approximately 10%. These same records also appear under a second study, on T cells expressing NK-cell markers. This second report adds: What made the TCR beta cDNA was 5'RACE template switching with UMIs.

This material consisted of PBMCs from blood, taken on the day of vaccination. The receptor set was obtained from a man in his forties or fifties who received an inactivated influenza vaccine.

The chain has TRBV10-3 and TRBJ2-6; a weak D match, TRBD1 (5 bases). This CDR3 comprises 15 residues. Germline V gene data show CDR1 as ENHRY and CDR2 as SYGVKD. V lost 4 bases and J lost 2, with 9 bases in between. The DNA for the CDR3 is TGTGCCATCAGTGCTACAGGTACTGGGGCCAACGTCCTGACTTTC. It encodes CAISATGTGANVLTF.

This clonotype was observed at least ten times. The CDR3: CASSLAELAGFNEQFF. CDR3 DNA sequence: TGTGCCAGCAGTTTAGCGGAACTAGCCGGGTTTAATGAGCAGTTCTTC. This chain links TRBV12-3 or TRBV12-4 with TRBJ2-1, with D possibly TRBD2 on 6 matching bases. Trimming stripped 0 bases from V and 7 bases from J, with 16 bases between. The CDR3 loop spans 16 amino acids.

This clonotype was seen a few times. The chain employs TRBV30 and TRBJ2-2; D is perhaps TRBD1 (6 bases). Trimming stripped 4 bases from V and 7 bases from J, with 10 bases between. Per the germline V gene, CDR1 is GTSNPN and CDR2 is SVGIG (reference sequence). This CDR3 has 12 residues. The CDR3 sequence is CAWTTGFGELFF. The DNA for the CDR3 is TGTGCCTGGACCACAGGGTTCGGGGAGCTGTTTTTT.

J is TRBJ1-2 and V is TRBV27, with 8 bases matching TRBD1. The germline gives CDR1 MNHEY, CDR2 SMNVEV (reference sequence). With 6 bases clipped from V and 7 bases from J, the junction kept 10 bases outside the gene matches. This CDR3 comprises 14 residues. The CDR3 region is CASRRGTGSSGYTF. CDR3 sequence (DNA): TGTGCCAGCAGGAGAGGGACAGGCTCATCTGGCTACACCTTC.

A note on this clonotype: The junction differs from germline at one of its ends, possibly a read error. This rearrangement joins TRBV5-1 to TRBJ2-5; TRBD2 agrees at 7 bases. CDR3 length equals 16 residues. Germline lookup yields CDR1 SGHRS and CDR2 YFSETQ. CDR3 in amino acids: CASRPGTTTYQDTQYF. CDR3 DNA sequence: TGCGCCAGCAGACCCGGGACTACAACGTACCAAGATACCCAGTACTTC.

This clonotype was observed a handful of times. The rearrangement joins TRBV27 to TRBJ2-7; TRBD2 agrees at 13 bases. The CDR3 is made up of 18 amino acids. V shed 8 bases, J shed 1 base, and the junction held 14 bases outside the gene matches. The germline CDR1 and CDR2 sequences are MNHEY and SMNVEV (reference sequence). This chain's CDR3 is CASSTVPTSGRISYEQYF. The CDR3 DNA sequence: TGTGCCAGCTCAACTGTGCCGACTAGCGGGAGGATATCCTACGAGCAGTACTTC.

The chain links TRBV27 to TRBJ2-1; TRBD2 is a possible D gene (5 bases). Germline values: CDR1 MNHEY, CDR2 SMNVEV (reference sequence). V lost 7 bases and J lost 1, with 11 bases in between. The CDR3 has 14 residues. DNA for the CDR3: TGTGCCAGCACCCTACTAGGATCCTACAATGAGCAGTTCTTC. Residues: CASTLLGSYNEQFF.

A few counts support this clonotype. The V call is TRBV5-1, the J call TRBJ2-3, with 8 bases lining up with TRBD1. Per germline, CDR1 SGHRS and CDR2 YFSETQ. This CDR3 is built from 15 residues. Unmatched junction bases numbered 5, after V lost 1 base and J lost 4 bases. The CDR3 sequence: CASSLWTGSSDTQYF. The CDR3 bases are TGCGCCAGCAGCTTGTGGACAGGGTCCTCAGATACGCAGTATTTT.

This clonotype was observed a handful of times. The V gene is TRBV15, the J gene TRBJ2-3, with TRBD2 identical over 7 bases. Germline assignment: CDR1 LNHNV and CDR2 YYDKDF (reference sequence). The V segment lost 7 bases and the J segment 0 bases; nucleotides outside the gene matches: 10. This CDR3 comprises 16 residues. CDR3 nucleotides: TGTGCCACCACCTCCGGGGGGATTACTAGCACAGATACGCAGTATTTT. Translation gives CATTSGGITSTDTQYF.

The table lists this clonotype with a few counts. This chain uses TRBV28 with TRBJ2-2, with unresolved D. Germline V lookup: CDR1 MDHEN, CDR2 SYDVKM. The CDR3 covers 15 residues. V lost 4 bases and J lost 5, with 14 bases in between. CDR3 coding DNA: TGTGCCAGCAGTTACCCCTACGTTCGTACCGGGGAGCTGTTTTTT. It codes for CASSYPYVRTGELFF.

In this sample, this clonotype turned up a few times. CDR3 DNA sequence: TGCAGCGTTGGCCCCACGGGACAGGGGCAAGAGACCCAGTACTTC. It encodes CSVGPTGQGQETQYF. The gene calls are TRBV29-1 and TRBJ2-5; 10 bases fit TRBD1. The germline V gene encodes CDR1 SQVTM and CDR2 ANQGSEA. There are 15 residues in the CDR3. The V gene end was trimmed by 4 bases and the J gene end by 2 bases; junction bases not matched to a gene: 7.

This clonotype has just a few counts. The chain has TRBV10-3 and TRBJ1-5, with TRBD1 as a possible D gene (6 bases). This CDR3 has 15 residues. CDR1 and CDR2 (germline): ENHRY, SYGVKD. V was trimmed by 6 bases and J by 1 base, leaving 13 bases between them. CDR3 residues: CAISKGGQSNQPQHF. The CDR3 bases are TGTGCCATCAGCAAGGGAGGACAGAGCAATCAGCCCCAGCATTTT.

This clonotype appeared a few times. The chain links TRBV24-1 to TRBJ2-3; D might be TRBD1 (5 bases). Germline-derived CDR1 and CDR2 are KGHDR and SFDVKD. This CDR3 has 14 amino acids. The V gene lost 4 bases and the J gene lost 2 bases, with 9 bases spanning the gap. This CDR3 reads CATSEDSFTDTQYF. In DNA, the CDR3 is TGTGCCACCAGTGAAGACAGTTTCACAGATACGCAGTATTTT.

The chain carries TRBV2 and TRBJ2-3; D remains ambiguous. The germline gives CDR1 SNHLY, CDR2 FYNNEI. Trimming shortened V by 3 bases and J by 5 bases, and 12 bases separated the two germline ends. The CDR3 has 14 residues. The CDR3 coding sequence is TGTGCCAGCAGTGACCGTTCCTTTGGAGATACGCAGTATTTT. Protein product: CASSDRSFGDTQYF. The full variable domain, completed using reference TRBV2 and TRBJ2-3, is EPEVTQTPSHQVTQMGQEVILRCVPISNHLYFYWYRQILGQKVEFLVSFYNNEISEKSEIFDDQFSVERPDGSNFTLKIRSTKLEDSAMYFCASSDRSFGDTQYFGPGTRLTVL.

This clonotype was seen only a few times. The chain couples TRBV18 to TRBJ2-5, with 7 bases matching TRBD1. Germline loops: CDR1 KGHSH, CDR2 LQKENI. V trimming: 2 bases; J trimming: 5 bases; junction bases outside the gene matches: 8. The CDR3 extends over 15 amino acids. CDR3 region: CASSPRQGIWETQYF. CDR3 in DNA: TGTGCCAGCTCACCAAGACAGGGAATTTGGGAGACCCAGTACTTC.

The chain has TRBV24-1 and TRBJ2-1; D may be TRBD1 or TRBD2 (5 bases each). Germline assignment: CDR1 KGHDR and CDR2 SFDVKD. The ends were cut back, 4 bases at V and 2 bases at J, with 14 bases in the middle. The CDR3 is 16 amino acids. The CDR3 DNA sequence: TGTGCCACCAGTGACACCGGGACGAGGGCCTACAATGAGCAGTTCTTC. Its protein is CATSDTGTRAYNEQFF.

This clonotype appeared a few times. The chain employs TRBV29-1 and TRBJ2-7, with D possibly being TRBD1 (5 bases). This CDR3 region has 14 residues. Per germline, CDR1 SQVTM and CDR2 ANQGSEA. The V gene lost 7 bases and the J gene lost 0 bases, with 16 bases spanning the gap. CDR3: CSAGIWTSSYEQYF. CDR3 sequence (DNA): TGCAGCGCTGGGATATGGACATCCTCCTACGAGCAGTACTTC.

This clonotype has just a few counts. The V and J genes are TRBV5-1 and TRBJ2-5; D possibly corresponds to TRBD1 (6 bases). The length of the CDR3 is 14 residues. Germline assignment: CDR1 SGHRS and CDR2 YFSETQ. V gave up 3 bases and J gave up 3 bases, with 12 bases separating them. The CDR3 sequence: CASSSHYREETQYF. Here the CDR3 DNA reads TGCGCCAGCAGCTCTCACTACAGGGAAGAGACCCAGTACTTC.

The chain joins TRBV12-3 or TRBV12-4 to TRBJ1-1; D is ambiguous. The CDR3 runs to 15 residues. Trimming took off 2 bases at V and 8 bases at J, with 18 bases between the two ends. The CDR3 is CASSLRLGGQPEAFF. DNA for the CDR3: TGTGCCAGCAGTTTAAGGTTGGGAGGGCAACCCGAAGCTTTCTTT.

There are many counts of this clonotype. The J gene is TRBJ2-1, the V gene TRBV9; D not certain. Germline V gene lookup returns CDR1 SGDLS and CDR2 YYNGEE. The V end lost 3 bases, the J end lost 8 bases, and 6 bases lay between the germline ends. The CDR3 extends over 11 amino acids. The CDR3 loop is CASSAQDEQFF. The CDR3 nucleotides read TGTGCCAGCAGCGCTCAGGATGAGCAGTTCTTC.

This chain uses TRBV28 with TRBJ1-2; 8 nucleotides line up with TRBD1. Germline CDR1 reads MDHEN; CDR2 reads SYDVKM. The CDR3 extends over 15 amino acids. V shed 3 bases and J 6 bases; nucleotides not matched to a gene: 9. Here the CDR3 DNA reads TGTGCCAGCAGTTTTCGGGACAGGCCGCCTCATGGCTACACCTTC. It yields the protein CASSFRDRPPHGYTF.

V gene TRBV6-2 or TRBV6-3 combines with J gene TRBJ2-1; 11 positions agree with TRBD2. Germline assignment: CDR1 MNHEY and CDR2 SVGEGT. With 1 base clipped from V and 12 bases from J, the junction kept 8 bases outside the gene matches. CDR3 length: 15 amino acids. CDR3 loop: CASSYLVAGGQSQFF. For the CDR3, the DNA is TGTGCCAGCAGTTACTTGGTAGCGGGGGGGCAGTCGCAGTTCTTC.

This clonotype was seen ten or more times. The chain recombines TRBV7-8 with TRBJ1-5, with 7 bases aligning to TRBD1. Germline V lookup: CDR1 SGHVS, CDR2 FQNEAQ. V trimming: 1 base; J trimming: 4 bases; junction bases outside the gene matches: 7. The CDR3 is 16 amino acids. The chain's CDR3 is CASSLEQGGLNQPQHF. The CDR3 DNA is TGTGCCAGCAGCTTAGAGCAGGGGGGCTTGAATCAGCCCCAGCATTTT.

This clonotype has just a few counts. The chain recombines TRBV4-3 with TRBJ1-6; 9 bases align to TRBD1. The CDR3 sequence is 16 residues long. V shed 2 bases and J 10 bases; nucleotides not matched to a gene: 9. Per the germline V gene, CDR1 is LGHNA and CDR2 is YSLEER. The CDR3 DNA follows: TGCGCCAGCAGCCAAAACCCGGGACAGGGTCGATCACCCCTCCACTTT. It is translated as CASSQNPGQGRSPLHF.

The table lists this clonotype with many counts. The CDR3 protein is CASSLRALMDRGTYEQYF. The CDR3 coding sequence is TGTGCCAGCAGTTTACGCGCCCTTATGGATCGAGGGACTTACGAGCAGTACTTC. The rearrangement links TRBV12-3 or TRBV12-4 to TRBJ2-7; the D gene is possibly TRBD2 (6 bases). V was shortened by 2 bases and J by 4 bases, with 24 bases between the two germline ends. The CDR3 has 18 residues.

This clonotype was seen a few times. The V gene is TRBV4-3, the J gene TRBJ2-3; the match to TRBD2 covers 11 bases. J gave up 7 bases and V 0 bases, and 9 bases lay outside the gene matches. The CDR3 has 17 amino acids. Germline CDR1 reads LGHNA; CDR2 reads YSLEER. The CDR3 reads CASSQEFGIAGGNTQYF. The CDR3 DNA sequence: TGCGCCAGCAGCCAAGAATTTGGGATAGCGGGAGGGAATACGCAGTATTTT.